The present T cell receptor (beta chain) was sequenced within a study of early T cells in non-severe SARS-CoV-2 infection. Turning to this clonotype: Its antigen is not identified.

Individual cDNA molecules each received unique molecular identifiers attached to them. MiXCR was run by TCRdb on the 5' RACE reads, yielding one entry per CDR3 protein. The table has tens of thousands of distinct CDR3 sequences, about 14% seen once. General observations from the study: Matching with VDJdb favored anti-spike CD8 responses (missing private and CD4 specificities).

The source of this sequence is an adult who was a healthcare worker with PCR-confirmed SARS-CoV-2 infection or an uninfected control (not recorded which). Sequencing input: whole blood.

Here the CDR3 reads CSVATGTPPDTQYF. CDR3 DNA sequence: TGCAGCGTAGCGACAGGGACCCCACCAGATACGCAGTATTTT. The chain uses TRBV29-1 and TRBJ2-3, with TRBD1 matching 7 bases. This CDR3 contains 14 residues. Germline V gives CDR1 SQVTM, CDR2 ANQGSEA. Losses at the gene ends were 6 bases for V and 4 bases for J; bases not matched to a gene: 10.